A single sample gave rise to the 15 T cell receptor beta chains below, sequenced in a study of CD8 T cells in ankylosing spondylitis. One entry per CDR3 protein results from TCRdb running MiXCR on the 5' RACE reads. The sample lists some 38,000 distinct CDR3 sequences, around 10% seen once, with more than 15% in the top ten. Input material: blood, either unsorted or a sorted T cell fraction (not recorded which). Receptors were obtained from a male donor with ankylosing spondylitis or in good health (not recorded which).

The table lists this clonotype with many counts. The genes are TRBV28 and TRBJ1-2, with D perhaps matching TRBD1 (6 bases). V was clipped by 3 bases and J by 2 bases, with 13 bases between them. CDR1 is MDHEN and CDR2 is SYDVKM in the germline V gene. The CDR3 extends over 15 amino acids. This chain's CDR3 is CASSFLDRKNYGYTF. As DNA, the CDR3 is TGTGCCAGCAGTTTTTTGGACAGAAAAAACTATGGCTACACCTTC.

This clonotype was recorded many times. As DNA, the CDR3 is TGCAGTGCTAGTATGTTTGCTAGCGGGAGGGACCAAGAGACCCAGTACTTC. This codes for CSASMFASGRDQETQYF. The chain has TRBV20-1 and TRBJ2-5; 12 bases line up with TRBD2. V lost 3 bases, J lost 0 bases, and 8 bases stayed unmatched. CDR3 length: 17 residues. Per germline, CDR1 DFQATT and CDR2 SNEGSKA (reference sequence).

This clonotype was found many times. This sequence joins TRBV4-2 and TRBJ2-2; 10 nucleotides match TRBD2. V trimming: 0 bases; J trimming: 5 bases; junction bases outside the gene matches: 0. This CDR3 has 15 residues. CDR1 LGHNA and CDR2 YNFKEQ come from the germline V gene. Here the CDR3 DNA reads TGTGCCAGCAGCCAAGAACTAGCGGGGACCGGGGAGCTGTTTTTT. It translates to CASSQELAGTGELFF.

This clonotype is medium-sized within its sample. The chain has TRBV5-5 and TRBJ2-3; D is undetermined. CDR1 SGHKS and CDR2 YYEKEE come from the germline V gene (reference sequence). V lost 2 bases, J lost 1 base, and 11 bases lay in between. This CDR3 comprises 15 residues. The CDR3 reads CASSLGAGGTDTQYF. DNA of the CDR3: TGTGCCAGCAGCTTAGGTGCTGGGGGCACAGATACGCAGTATTTT.

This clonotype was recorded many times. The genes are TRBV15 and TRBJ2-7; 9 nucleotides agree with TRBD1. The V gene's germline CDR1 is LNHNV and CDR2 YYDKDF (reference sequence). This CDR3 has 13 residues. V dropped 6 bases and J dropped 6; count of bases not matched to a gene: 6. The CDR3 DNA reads TGTGCCACCAGTGGGACAGGGAATATCGAGCAGTACTTC. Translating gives CATSGTGNIEQYF.

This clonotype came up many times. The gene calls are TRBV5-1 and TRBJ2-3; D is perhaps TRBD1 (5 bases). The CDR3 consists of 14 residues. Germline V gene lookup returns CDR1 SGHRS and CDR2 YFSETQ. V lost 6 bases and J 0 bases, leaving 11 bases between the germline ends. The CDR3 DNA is TGCGCCAGCAAGGGGCAGCCTAGCACAGATACGCAGTATTTT. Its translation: CASKGQPSTDTQYF.

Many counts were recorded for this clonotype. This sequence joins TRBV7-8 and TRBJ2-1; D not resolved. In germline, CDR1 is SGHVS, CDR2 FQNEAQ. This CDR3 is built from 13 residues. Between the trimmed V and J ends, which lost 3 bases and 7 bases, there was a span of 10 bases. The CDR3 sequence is CASSFLRLNEQFF. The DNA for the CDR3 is TGTGCCAGCAGCTTTCTCAGACTGAATGAGCAGTTCTTC.

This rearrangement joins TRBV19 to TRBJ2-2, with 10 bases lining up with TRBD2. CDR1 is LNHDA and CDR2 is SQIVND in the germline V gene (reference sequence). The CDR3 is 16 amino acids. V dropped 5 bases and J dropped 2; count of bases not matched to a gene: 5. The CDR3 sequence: CASSPIAGGNTGELFF. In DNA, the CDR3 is TGTGCCAGTAGTCCGATAGCGGGAGGAAACACCGGGGAGCTGTTTTTT.

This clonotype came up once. The DNA for the CDR3 is TGTGCCACCAGCAGAGGCTACATAGCGAACGACAATGAGCAGTTCTTC. Encoded protein: CATSRGYIANDNEQFF. The rearrangement uses TRBV15 and TRBJ2-1, with a tentative D call TRBD2 (5 bases). The CDR3 totals 16 residues. Trimming removed 1 base at V and 5 bases at J, with 15 bases between. The germline V gene encodes CDR1 LNHNV and CDR2 YYDKDF (reference sequence).

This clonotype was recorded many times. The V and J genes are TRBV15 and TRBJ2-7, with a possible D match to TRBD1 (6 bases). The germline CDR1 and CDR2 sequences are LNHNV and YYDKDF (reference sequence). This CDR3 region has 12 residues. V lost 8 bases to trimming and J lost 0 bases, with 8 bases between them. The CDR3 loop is CATRDNSYEQYF. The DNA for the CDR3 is TGTGCCACCCGGGACAACTCCTACGAGCAGTACTTC.

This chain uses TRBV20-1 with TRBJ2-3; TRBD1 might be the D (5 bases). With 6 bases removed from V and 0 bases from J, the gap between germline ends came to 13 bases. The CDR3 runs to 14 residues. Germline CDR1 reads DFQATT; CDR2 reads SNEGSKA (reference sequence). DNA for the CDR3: TGCAGTGCCCCCCTGACAGTTAGCACAGATACGCAGTATTTT. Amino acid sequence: CSAPLTVSTDTQYF.

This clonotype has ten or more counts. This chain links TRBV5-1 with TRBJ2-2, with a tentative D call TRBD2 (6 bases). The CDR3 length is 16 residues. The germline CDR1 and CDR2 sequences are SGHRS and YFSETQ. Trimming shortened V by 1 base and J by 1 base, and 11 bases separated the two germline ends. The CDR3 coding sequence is TGCGCCAGCAGCTTGATGTGGGAGGAGAACACCGGGGAGCTGTTTTTT. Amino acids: CASSLMWEENTGELFF.

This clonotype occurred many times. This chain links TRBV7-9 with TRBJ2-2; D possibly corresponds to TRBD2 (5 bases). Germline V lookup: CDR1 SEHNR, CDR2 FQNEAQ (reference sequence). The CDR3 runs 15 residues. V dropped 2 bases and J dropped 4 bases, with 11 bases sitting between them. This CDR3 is CASSLNREPTGELFF. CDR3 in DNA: TGTGCCAGCAGCTTAAACCGGGAACCCACCGGGGAGCTGTTTTTT.

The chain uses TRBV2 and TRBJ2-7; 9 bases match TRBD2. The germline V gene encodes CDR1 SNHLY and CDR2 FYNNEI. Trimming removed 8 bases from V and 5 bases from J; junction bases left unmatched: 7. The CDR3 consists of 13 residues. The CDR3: CASCGLAIHEQYF. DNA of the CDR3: TGTGCCAGCTGTGGACTAGCGATCCACGAGCAGTACTTC.

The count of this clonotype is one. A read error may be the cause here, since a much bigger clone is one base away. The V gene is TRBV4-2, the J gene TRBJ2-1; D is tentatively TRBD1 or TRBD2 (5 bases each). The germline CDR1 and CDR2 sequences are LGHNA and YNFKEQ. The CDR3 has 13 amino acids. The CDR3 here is CARSRGRGREQFF. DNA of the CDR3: TGTGCCAGGAGCCGGGGTCGGGGCCGCGAGCAGTTCTTC.